This T cell receptor (beta chain) was retrieved from a study of CD8+CD57+ T cells in acquired aplastic anemia. Study in general: The average for DNA from sorted CD4+ and CD8+ cells was around 3.4 ug.

Trimming pared 4 bases from V and 6 bases from J, leaving 15 bases between. The CDR3 covers 14 residues. Germline CDR1 reads LNHDA; CDR2 reads SQIVND (reference sequence). The study profiled TCR beta VDJ and CDR3 using genomic DNA as template. TCRdb independently ran MiXCR on the reads; one entry per CDR3 protein. The sample lists under 350,000 distinct CDR3 sequences, approximately 57% seen once, with roughly 1.2% in the top ten. A word on this clonotype: Its antigen is undetermined.

Study-wide results and limits: The study found no significant CD8+ Simpson's diversity difference between patients and controls.

Those patients picked for sequencing had displayed CD8+CD57+ cell expansion on flow cytometry. There were no patients without severe acquired aplastic anemia. When blood sampling took place, the patients had received no therapy. This rearrangement joins TRBV19 to TRBJ1-2; D is undetermined. Sequencing input: sorted CD4+, CD8+, or CD8+CD57+ T cells (not recorded which) from PBMCs. This receptor was taken from a human donor with aplastic anemia. This CDR3 is CASSTSFRRDGYTF. CDR3 nucleotides: TGTGCCAGTAGTACCTCGTTCCGGCGCGATGGCTACACCTTC.